In this sample, the clone carrying this T cell receptor (beta chain) turned up a few times. The sample has other DNA sequences that encode this CDR3 too. These data come from a study of shared clonotypes between healthy human individuals. On the study more broadly: The study used three CD4 naive, three CD4 memory, two CD8 naive and one CD8 memory plate per donor.

The table came from immunoSEQ multiplex PCR; TCRdb's copy has only in-frame clones and leaves some out. The top ten hold more than 0.085% of the sample, which has around 610,000 clones, approximately 96% seen once. Only CD45RO-negative cells positively selected for CCR7 counted as naive CD8 cells, so terminally differentiated effector memory CD45RA+ cells were excluded. The CDR3 has 11 amino acids. Trimming removed 6 bases at V and 7 bases at J, with 10 bases between. Per the germline V gene, CDR1 is MDHEN and CDR2 is SYDVKM. This sequence originates from a woman in her twenties or thirties in good health. The chain joins TRBV28 to TRBJ2-7; D is uncertain. Sequenced input: naive CD8+ T cells sorted from blood. CDR3: CASSSSGEQYF. The CDR3 DNA sequence: TGTGCCAGCAGCTCGTCCGGTGAGCAGTACTTC.